A single TCR beta chain is shown here with its context. As handled by the study authors: Amplification with reference gene primers provided the estimates of nucleated cell counts. Produced via immunoSEQ multiplex PCR; TCRdb's table is partial and in-frame only. From that table come the V and J calls and clone size; the DNA was used to work out D and trimming. The table records about 190,000 clones, around 83% of them present only once. This sample was taken from a study of blood T cell repertoires in COVID-19. For the study at large: The United States, Italy and Spain supplied acute and convalescent COVID-19 samples. Sources were T cells, B-cell-depleted T cells, or PBMCs; the material itself was cDNA or gDNA.

Deletions cut 3 bases from V and 6 bases from J, with 12 bases between. Germline CDR1 reads MNHNS; CDR2 reads SASEGT. The CDR3 covers 14 residues. Material for sequencing was peripheral blood. The TCR comes from a woman in her thirties or forties with acute or convalescent COVID-19. The gene calls are TRBV6-1 and TRBJ1-5, with D perhaps TRBD1 (6 bases). CDR3 amino acids: CASSEGGGGQPQHF. CDR3 coding DNA: TGTGCCAGCAGTGAGGGGGGGGGCGGTCAGCCCCAGCATTTT.